The rows below give T cell receptor beta chains drawn from one sample of a study of blood T cell repertoires in COVID-19. Profiling relied on immunoSEQ multiplex PCR, and the TCRdb table lists in-frame clones only, not all of them. The sample shows under 200,000 clones, around 86% of them seen only once. Input material: peripheral blood. These receptors were collected from a man aged 18 to 35 with acute or convalescent COVID-19. Each CDR3 is given with its conserved first and last residue. The D gene is left open where the match is weak. Not all rows give a size; the values are once, few, many and, for expanded clones, a class.

>NA|TRBJ2-1|14|NA|TRBV4-1
TGCGCCAGCAGCCAGAGAACAGGTGGGGATGAGCAGTTCTTC
CASSQRTGGDEQFF
>NA|TRBJ2-7|13|NA|TRBV4-1
TGCGCCAGCAGCCAAGTTTCGTCGGTGGAGCAGTACTTC
CASSQVSSVEQYF
>NA|TRBJ1-2|14|few|TRBV29-1
TGCAGCCTTAGCTCCCAAGTCGGAGGCTATGGCTACACCTTC
CSLSSQVGGYGYTF
>NA|TRBJ1-4|15|NA|TRBV7-8
TGTGCCAGCACCCCGGGGTTCGCAACTAATGAAAAACTGTTTTTT
CASTPGFATNEKLFF
>TRBD1|TRBJ1-1|13|NA|TRBV6-5
TGTGCCAGCAGGACACAGGGGGGAGCTGAAGCTTTCTTT
CASRTQGGAEAFF
>NA|TRBJ2-7|14|few|TRBV6-5
TGTGCCAGCAGTTATCGGACAGAGCCCTACGAGCAGTACTTC
CASSYRTEPYEQYF
>TRBD1|TRBJ1-4|14|NA|TRBV4-1
TGCGCCAGCAGCGGGACAGCCATTAATGAAAAACTGTTTTTT
CASSGTAINEKLFF
>NA|TRBJ1-2|14|NA|TRBV7-2
TGTGCCAGCAGCCGGGCAGGGACAAATTATGGCTACACCTTC
CASSRAGTNYGYTF
>NA|TRBJ1-2|15|NA|TRBV9
TGTGCCAGCAGCCCCTCTGTAGGGGGTTACTATGGCTACACCTTC
CASSPSVGGYYGYTF
>TRBD1|TRBJ1-1|15|NA|TRBV2
TGTGCCAGCAGTAAAGAGGGGGCCGTGGGCACTGAAGCTTTCTTT
CASSKEGAVGTEAFF
>TRBD1|TRBJ1-2|14|NA|TRBV18
TGTGCCAGCTCACAGGACAGGGGACACTATGGCTACACCTTC
CASSQDRGHYGYTF
>NA|TRBJ1-2|13|NA|TRBV5-4
TGTGCCAGCAGCAGGGGCAAGACCTATGGCTACACCTTC
CASSRGKTYGYTF
>TRBD1|TRBJ1-2|14|NA|TRBV11-2
TGTGCCAGCAGCACCACAGGGGGCGGGAGTGGCTACACCTTC
CASSTTGGGSGYTF
>NA|TRBJ2-2|14|NA|TRBV6-5
TGTGCCAGCAGTTACGACATAGACACCGGGGAGCTGTTTTTT
CASSYDIDTGELFF
>TRBD2|TRBJ2-3|15|NA|TRBV30
TGTGCCTGGGTTAATAGCGGCGGGGGGCTGGATACGCAGTATTTT
CAWVNSGGGLDTQYF
>NA|TRBJ1-5|16|once|TRBV15
TGTGCCACCAGCAGAGATATTTCCGGAGGCAATCAGCCCCAGCATTTT
CATSRDISGGNQPQHF
>TRBD1|TRBJ1-1|13|NA|TRBV6-5
TGTGCCAGCAGGTCGAGACAGGGTGGTGGAGCTTTCTTT
CASRSRQGGGAFF
>TRBD2|TRBJ2-1|14|NA|TRBV24-1
TGTGCCACCAGTGGGGGGGGCTCCTACAATGAGCAGTTCTTC
CATSGGGSYNEQFF
>NA|TRBJ2-2|14|NA|TRBV7-7
TGTGCCAGCAGCTTAGGGGAGTCCGCCGGGGAGCTGTTTTTT
CASSLGESAGELFF
>NA|TRBJ2-2|15|NA|TRBV2
TGTGCCAGCAGTGACGGCAGGGTGAACACCGGGGAGCTGTTTTTT
CASSDGRVNTGELFF
>NA|TRBJ1-1|13|NA|TRBV14
TGTGCCAGCAGCCCCAGTTGGAACACTGAAGCTTTCTTT
CASSPSWNTEAFF
>TRBD1|TRBJ1-2|15|NA|TRBV19
TGTGCCAGTAGTAGCCAGACAGGGGGCGACTATGGCTACACCTTC
CASSSQTGGDYGYTF
>NA|TRBJ1-1|13|once|TRBV18
TGTGCCTGCGCAGTGCAGCTGTCGGGTGAAGCTTTCTTT
CACAVQLSGEAFF
>NA|TRBJ1-2|14|NA|TRBV5-4
TGTGCCAGCAGCTTGGATTGGCAGGGTTATGGCTACACCTTC
CASSLDWQGYGYTF